This TCR beta chain was profiled in a study of T cell changes during pregnancy in multiple sclerosis. Germline CDR1 ENHRY, CDR2 SYGVKD. This CDR3 is built from 17 residues. J gave up 2 bases and V 4 bases, and 11 bases lay outside the gene matches. Clones were sequenced by immunoSEQ multiplex PCR, and TCRdb holds only the in-frame ones, with some missing. The sample lists roughly 35,000 clones, about 92% occurring once. This receptor was identified in a female donor with multiple sclerosis, enrolled in a pregnancy study. The chain combines TRBV10-3 with TRBJ2-1; TRBD2 matches at 7 bases. Source material: PBMCs (not recorded whether the cells were cultured). This chain's CDR3 is CAISGLADLTPYNEQFF. The CDR3, as DNA: TGTGCCATCAGTGGGCTAGCGGATCTCACCCCCTACAATGAGCAGTTCTTC.